This T cell receptor beta chain was captured in a study of control samples from healthy donors and cancer patients. The protocol was immunoSEQ multiplex PCR, while the TCRdb copy is restricted to in-frame clones and leaves out a portion. The sample lists 110,000 or so clones; roughly four fifths were seen once. This CDR3 has 14 amino acids. Germline CDR1 SGHTS, CDR2 YDEGEE. Trimming took 4 bases from V and 2 from J, leaving 11 bases between them. This TCR was recovered from a woman between 45 and 65 years old in good health. The sample was blood. V usage is TRBV5-8 and J usage is TRBJ2-3; D is possibly TRBD1 (6 bases). CDR3 region: CASSLRQVTDTQYF. The DNA for the CDR3 is TGTGCCAGCAGCCTGAGACAGGTCACAGATACGCAGTATTTT.